The T cell receptor (beta chain) described here comes from a study of graft-versus-host responses after intestinal transplantation. Study context: Recipients underwent multivisceral, liver-intestinal, or isolated intestinal transplants.

Generated by immunoSEQ multiplex PCR, the TCRdb table keeps only in-frame clones and is missing some. This sample has over 80,000 clones, with 86% found just once. This TCR derives from a human patient who received an intestinal transplant, so some T cells may come from the graft donor. The sample was PBMCs, taken 255 days after intestinal transplant.

CDR3 DNA sequence: TGTGCCAGCAGATTTAGCGGGGGTAACAATGAGCAGTTCTTC. It codes for CASRFSGGNNEQFF. The chain recombines TRBV7-2 with TRBJ2-1; 9 bases are shared with TRBD2. The V gene's germline CDR1 is SGHTA and CDR2 FQGNSA. The length of the CDR3 is 14 residues. Unmatched junction bases numbered 5, after V lost 6 bases and J lost 5 bases.